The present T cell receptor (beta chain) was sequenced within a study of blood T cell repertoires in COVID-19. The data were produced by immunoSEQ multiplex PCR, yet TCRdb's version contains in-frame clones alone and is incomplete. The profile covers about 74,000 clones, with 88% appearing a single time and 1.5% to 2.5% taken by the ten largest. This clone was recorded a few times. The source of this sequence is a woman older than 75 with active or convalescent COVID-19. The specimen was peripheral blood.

CDR3 bases: TGTGCCACCAGTGATACCGTAGGGGGGGCGAACACCGGGGAGCTGTTTTTT. Amino acids: CATSDTVGGANTGELFF. V and J are TRBV24-1 and TRBJ2-2, with D perhaps TRBD2 (7 bases). The CDR3 loop spans 17 amino acids. Germline CDR1 KGHDR, CDR2 SFDVKD. Trimming pared 3 bases from V and 0 bases from J, leaving 13 bases between.